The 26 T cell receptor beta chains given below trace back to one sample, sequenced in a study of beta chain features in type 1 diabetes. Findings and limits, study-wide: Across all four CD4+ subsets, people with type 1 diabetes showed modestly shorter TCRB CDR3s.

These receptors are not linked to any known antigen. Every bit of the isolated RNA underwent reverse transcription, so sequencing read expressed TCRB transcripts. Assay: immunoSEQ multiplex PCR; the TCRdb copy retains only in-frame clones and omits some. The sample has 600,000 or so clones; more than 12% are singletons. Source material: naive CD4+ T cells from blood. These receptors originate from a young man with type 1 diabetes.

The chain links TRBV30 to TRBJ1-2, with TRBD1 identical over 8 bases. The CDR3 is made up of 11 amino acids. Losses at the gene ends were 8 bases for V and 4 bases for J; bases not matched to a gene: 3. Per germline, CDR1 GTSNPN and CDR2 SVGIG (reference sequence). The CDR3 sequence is CAKGQVYGYTF. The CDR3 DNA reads TGTGCCAAGGGACAGGTCTATGGCTACACCTTC.

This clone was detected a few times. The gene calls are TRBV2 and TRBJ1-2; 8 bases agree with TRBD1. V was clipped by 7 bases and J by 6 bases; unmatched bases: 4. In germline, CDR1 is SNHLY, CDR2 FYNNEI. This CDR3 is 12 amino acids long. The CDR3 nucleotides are TGTGCCAGCAAACAGGGGGTAGATGGCTACACCTTC. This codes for CASKQGVDGYTF.

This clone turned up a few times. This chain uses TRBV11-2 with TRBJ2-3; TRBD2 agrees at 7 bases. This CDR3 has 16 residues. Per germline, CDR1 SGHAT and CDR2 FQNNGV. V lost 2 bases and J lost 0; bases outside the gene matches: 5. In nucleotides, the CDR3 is TGTGCCAGCAGCTTACTTGCGGGAGTTAGCACAGATACGCAGTATTTT. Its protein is CASSLLAGVSTDTQYF.

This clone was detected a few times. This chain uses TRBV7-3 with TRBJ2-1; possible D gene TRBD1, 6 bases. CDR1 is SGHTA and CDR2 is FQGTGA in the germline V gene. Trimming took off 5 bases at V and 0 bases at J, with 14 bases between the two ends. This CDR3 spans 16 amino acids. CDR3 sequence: CASSITGRSSYNEQFF. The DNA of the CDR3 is TGTGCCAGCAGCATTACAGGGCGGAGCTCCTACAATGAGCAGTTCTTC.

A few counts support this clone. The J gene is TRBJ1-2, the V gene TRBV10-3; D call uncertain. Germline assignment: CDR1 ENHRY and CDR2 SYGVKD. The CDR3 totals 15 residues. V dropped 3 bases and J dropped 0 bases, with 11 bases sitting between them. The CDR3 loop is CAISDSLRANYGYTF. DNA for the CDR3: TGTGCCATCAGTGACTCCTTAAGAGCTAACTATGGCTACACCTTC.

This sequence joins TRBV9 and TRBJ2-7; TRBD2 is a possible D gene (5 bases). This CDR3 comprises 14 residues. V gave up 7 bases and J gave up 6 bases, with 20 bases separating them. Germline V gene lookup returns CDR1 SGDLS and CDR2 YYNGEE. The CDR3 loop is CASRPDPAGGEQYF. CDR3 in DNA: TGTGCCAGCCGCCCTGATCCGGCCGGAGGCGAGCAGTACTTC.

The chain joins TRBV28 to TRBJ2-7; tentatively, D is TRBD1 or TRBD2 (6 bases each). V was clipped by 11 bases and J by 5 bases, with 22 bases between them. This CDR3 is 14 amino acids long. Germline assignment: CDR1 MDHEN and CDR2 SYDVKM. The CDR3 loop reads CAGGADRRGHEQYF. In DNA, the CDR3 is TGTGCCGGGGGAGCCGACAGGAGGGGCCACGAGCAGTACTTC.

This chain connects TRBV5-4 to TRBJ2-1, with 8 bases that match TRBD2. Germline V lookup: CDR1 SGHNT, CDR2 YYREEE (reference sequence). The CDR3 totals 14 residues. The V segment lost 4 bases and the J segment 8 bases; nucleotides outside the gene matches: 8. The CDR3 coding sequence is TGTGCCAGCAGCGATCGGGGGGGCGGTGATGAGCAGTTCTTC. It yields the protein CASSDRGGGDEQFF.

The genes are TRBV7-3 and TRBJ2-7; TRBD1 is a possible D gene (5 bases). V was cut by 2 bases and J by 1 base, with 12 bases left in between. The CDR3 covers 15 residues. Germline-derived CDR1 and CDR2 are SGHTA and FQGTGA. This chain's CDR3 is CASSLGGHRSYEQYF. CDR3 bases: TGTGCCAGCAGCTTAGGCGGTCACAGGTCCTACGAGCAGTACTTC. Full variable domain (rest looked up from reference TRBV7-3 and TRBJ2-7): GAGVSQTPSNKVTEKGKYVELRCDPISGHTALYWYRQSLGQGPEFLIYFQGTGAADDSGLPNDRFFAVRPEGSVSTLKIQRTERGDSAVYLCASSLGGHRSYEQYFGPGTRLTVT.

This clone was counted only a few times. DNA of the CDR3: TGTGCCAGTGGGACCTCCCTATTTGATAATTCACCCCTCCACTTT. Protein sequence: CASGTSLFDNSPLHF. The chain is built from TRBV28 and TRBJ1-6; D perhaps matches TRBD1 (5 bases). Trimming shortened V by 9 bases and J by 5 bases, and 17 bases separated the two germline ends. In germline, CDR1 is MDHEN, CDR2 SYDVKM. CDR3 length equals 15 residues.

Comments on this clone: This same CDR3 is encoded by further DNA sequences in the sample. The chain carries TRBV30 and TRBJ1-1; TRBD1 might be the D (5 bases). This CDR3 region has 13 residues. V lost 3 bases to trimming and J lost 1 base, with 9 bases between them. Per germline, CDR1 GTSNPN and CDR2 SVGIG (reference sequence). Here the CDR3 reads CAWSTTGNTEAFF. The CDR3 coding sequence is TGTGCCTGGAGCACCACAGGGAACACTGAAGCTTTCTTT.

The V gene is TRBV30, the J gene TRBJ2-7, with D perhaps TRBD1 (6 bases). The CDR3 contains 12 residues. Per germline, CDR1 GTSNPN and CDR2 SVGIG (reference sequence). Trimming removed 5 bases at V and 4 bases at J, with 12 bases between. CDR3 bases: TGTGCCTGGGGACCTCAGGGGTACGAGCAGTACTTC. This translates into CAWGPQGYEQYF.

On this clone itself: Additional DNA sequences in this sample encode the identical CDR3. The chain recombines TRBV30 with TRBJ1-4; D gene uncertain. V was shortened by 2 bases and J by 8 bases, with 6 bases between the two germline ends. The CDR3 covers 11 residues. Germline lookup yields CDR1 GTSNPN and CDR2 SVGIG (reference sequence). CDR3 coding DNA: TGTGCCTGGAGTCTACGAGAAAAACTGTTTTTT. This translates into CAWSLREKLFF.

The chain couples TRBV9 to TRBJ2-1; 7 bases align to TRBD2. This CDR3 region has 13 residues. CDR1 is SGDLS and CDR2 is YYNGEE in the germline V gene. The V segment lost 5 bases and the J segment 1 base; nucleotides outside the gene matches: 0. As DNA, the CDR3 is TGTGCCAGCAGTAGCGGGTCCTACAATGAGCAGTTCTTC. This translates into CASSSGSYNEQFF.

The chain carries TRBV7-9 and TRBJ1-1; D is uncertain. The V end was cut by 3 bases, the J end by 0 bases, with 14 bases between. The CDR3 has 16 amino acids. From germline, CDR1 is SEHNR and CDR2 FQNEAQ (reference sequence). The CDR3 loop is CASSFTLIRMNTEAFF. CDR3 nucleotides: TGTGCCAGCAGCTTTACCTTAATTCGGATGAACACTGAAGCTTTCTTT.

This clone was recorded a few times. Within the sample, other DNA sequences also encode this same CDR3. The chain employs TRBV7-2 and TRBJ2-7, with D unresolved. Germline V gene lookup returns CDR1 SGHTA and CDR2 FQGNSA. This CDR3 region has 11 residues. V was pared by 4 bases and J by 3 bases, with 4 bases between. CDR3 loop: CASSSLYEQYF. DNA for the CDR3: TGTGCCAGCAGCTCCCTCTACGAGCAGTACTTC.

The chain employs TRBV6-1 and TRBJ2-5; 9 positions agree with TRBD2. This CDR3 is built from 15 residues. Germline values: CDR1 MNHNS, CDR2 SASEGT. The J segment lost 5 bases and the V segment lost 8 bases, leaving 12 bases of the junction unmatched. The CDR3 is CASVRRAGGPETQYF. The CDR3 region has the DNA TGTGCCAGCGTAAGGAGAGCGGGAGGTCCGGAGACCCAGTACTTC.

CDR3 in DNA: TGTGCCATCAGTGAGACTGGAGACAGGGTTGGCTACACCTTC. As protein: CAISETGDRVGYTF. V and J are TRBV10-3 and TRBJ1-2, with 7 bases aligning to TRBD1. Germline V lookup: CDR1 ENHRY, CDR2 SYGVKD. The CDR3 runs to 14 residues. The V segment lost 2 bases and the J segment 7 bases; nucleotides outside the gene matches: 7.

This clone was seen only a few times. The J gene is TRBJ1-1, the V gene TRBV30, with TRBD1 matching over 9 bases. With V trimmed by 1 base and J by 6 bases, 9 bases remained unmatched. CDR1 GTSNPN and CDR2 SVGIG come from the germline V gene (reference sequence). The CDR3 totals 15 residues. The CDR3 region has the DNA TGTGCCTGGAGTGCCTTGGGGACAGGGATCCCTGAAGCTTTCTTT. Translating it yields CAWSALGTGIPEAFF.

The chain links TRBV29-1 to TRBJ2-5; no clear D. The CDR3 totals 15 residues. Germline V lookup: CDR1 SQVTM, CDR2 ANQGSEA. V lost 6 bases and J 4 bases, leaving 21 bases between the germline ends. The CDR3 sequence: CSVGLWLRSGETQYF. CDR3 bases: TGCAGCGTCGGGCTGTGGCTTCGAAGTGGAGAGACCCAGTACTTC.

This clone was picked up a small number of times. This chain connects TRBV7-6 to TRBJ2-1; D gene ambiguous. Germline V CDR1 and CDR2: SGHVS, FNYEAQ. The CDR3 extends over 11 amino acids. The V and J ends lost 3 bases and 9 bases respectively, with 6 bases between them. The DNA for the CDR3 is TGTGCCAGCAGCTTCGGACCTGAGCAGTTCTTC. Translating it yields CASSFGPEQFF.

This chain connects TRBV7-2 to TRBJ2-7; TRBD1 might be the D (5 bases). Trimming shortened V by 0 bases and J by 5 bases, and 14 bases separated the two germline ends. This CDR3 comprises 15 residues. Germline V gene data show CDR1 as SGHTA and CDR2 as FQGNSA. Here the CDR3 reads CASSLAQTGRDEQYF. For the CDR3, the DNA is TGTGCCAGCAGCTTAGCTCAAACAGGTCGGGACGAGCAGTACTTC.

The CDR3 sequence is CSVEDRSTDTQYF. The CDR3 DNA reads as TGCAGCGTTGAGGACAGAAGCACAGATACGCAGTATTTT. V and J are TRBV29-1 and TRBJ2-3; a possible D gene is TRBD1 (6 bases). Germline lookup yields CDR1 SQVTM and CDR2 ANQGSEA. The CDR3 covers 13 residues. V gave up 3 bases and J gave up 0 bases, with 7 bases separating them.

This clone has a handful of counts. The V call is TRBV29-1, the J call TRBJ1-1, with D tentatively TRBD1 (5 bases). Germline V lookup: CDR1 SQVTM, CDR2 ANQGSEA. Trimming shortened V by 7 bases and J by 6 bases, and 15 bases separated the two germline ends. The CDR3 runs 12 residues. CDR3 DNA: TGCAGCGCCCAGAGGGGACTACCTGAAGCTTTCTTT. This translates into CSAQRGLPEAFF.

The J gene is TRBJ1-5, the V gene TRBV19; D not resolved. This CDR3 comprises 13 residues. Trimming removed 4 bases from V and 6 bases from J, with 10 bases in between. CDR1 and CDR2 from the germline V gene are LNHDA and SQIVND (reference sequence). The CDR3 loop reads CASSTSFIQPQHF. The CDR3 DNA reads TGTGCCAGTAGTACCTCTTTTATTCAGCCCCAGCATTTT.

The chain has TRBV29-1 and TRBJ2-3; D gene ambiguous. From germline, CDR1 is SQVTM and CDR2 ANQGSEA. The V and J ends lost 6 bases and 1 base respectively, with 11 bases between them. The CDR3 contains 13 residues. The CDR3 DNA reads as TGCAGCGTCACACTCCGAGGCACAGATACGCAGTATTTT. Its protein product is CSVTLRGTDTQYF.